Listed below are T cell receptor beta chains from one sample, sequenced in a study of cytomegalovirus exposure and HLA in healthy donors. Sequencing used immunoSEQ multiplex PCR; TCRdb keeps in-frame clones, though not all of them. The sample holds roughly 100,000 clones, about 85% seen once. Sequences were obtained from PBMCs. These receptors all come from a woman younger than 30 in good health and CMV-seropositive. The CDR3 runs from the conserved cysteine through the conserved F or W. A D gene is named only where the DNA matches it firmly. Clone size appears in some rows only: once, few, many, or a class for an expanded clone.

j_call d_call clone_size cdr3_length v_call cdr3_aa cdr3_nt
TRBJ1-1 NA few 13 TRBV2 CARKFTGNTEAFF TGTGCCAGGAAATTTACAGGGAACACTGAAGCTTTCTTT
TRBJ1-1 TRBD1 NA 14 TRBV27 CASSSYHRGTEAFF TGTGCCAGCAGTTCCTATCACAGGGGTACTGAAGCTTTCTTT
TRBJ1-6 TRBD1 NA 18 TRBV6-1 CASSVPGQGASYNSPLHF TGTGCCAGCAGTGTGCCGGGACAGGGGGCGTCCTATAATTCACCCCTCCACTTT
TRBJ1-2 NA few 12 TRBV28 CASSLDSNGYTF TGTGCCAGCAGTTTGGACAGCAATGGCTACACCTTC
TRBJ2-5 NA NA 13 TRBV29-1 CSVEGHQQETQYF TGCAGCGTTGAAGGGCACCAACAAGAGACCCAGTACTTC
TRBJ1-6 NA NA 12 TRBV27 CASSPNREPLHF TGTGCCAGCAGCCCCAACAGGGAACCCCTCCACTTT
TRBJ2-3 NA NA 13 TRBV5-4 CASSPGATDTQYF TGTGCCAGCAGCCCAGGGGCTACAGATACGCAGTATTTT
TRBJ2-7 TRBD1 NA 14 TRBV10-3 CAISPDRNSYEQYF TGTGCCATCAGCCCGGACAGGAATTCCTACGAGCAGTACTTC
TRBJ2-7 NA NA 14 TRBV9 CASSAGEARYEQYF TGTGCCAGCAGCGCCGGAGAGGCCCGCTACGAGCAGTACTTC
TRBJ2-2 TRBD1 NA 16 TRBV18 CASSQSGQGSTGELFF TGTGCCAGCTCACAATCGGGACAGGGAAGCACCGGGGAGCTGTTTTTT
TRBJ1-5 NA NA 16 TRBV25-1 CASSESQAGEGQPQHF TGTGCCAGCAGTGAATCACAGGCAGGGGAGGGTCAGCCCCAGCATTTT
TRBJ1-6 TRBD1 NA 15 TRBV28 CASSHDRGDNSPLHF TGTGCCAGCAGTCACGACAGGGGGGATAATTCACCCCTCCACTTT
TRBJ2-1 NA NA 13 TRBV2 CASSEAGGGEQFF TGTGCCAGCAGTGAAGCGGGAGGAGGCGAGCAGTTCTTC
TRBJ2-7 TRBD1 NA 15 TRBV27 CASSLIPGQVYEQYF TGTGCCAGCAGTTTAATCCCGGGACAGGTATACGAGCAGTACTTC